This TCR beta chain came from a study of post-analysis software for immune sequencing data. Study as a whole: Included courses were relapsing-remitting and secondary progressive multiple sclerosis; progressive-relapsing multiple sclerosis was also included. General observations from the study: TRBV5-6, TRBV5-1 and TRBV20-1 belonged to a set of roughly 5 TRBV segments that were more frequent in patients than controls. With F measure, samples from one preparation batch clustered together strongly. Compared with controls, patients showed significantly lower normalized Chao1 diversity.

Every TCR beta cDNA library bore unique molecular identifiers. MiXCR, applied by TCRdb to the PCR reads, yields one record per CDR3 protein. The table includes roughly 870,000 distinct CDR3 sequences, 53% detected once. V was trimmed by 0 bases and J by 2 bases, leaving 12 bases between them. The CDR3 runs 16 residues. The V gene's germline CDR1 is SGDLS and CDR2 YYNGEE. This clonotype has only a few counts. The antigen is unknown. The chain combines TRBV9 with TRBJ2-1; no reliable D call. The TCR originated in a girl aged 5-17 years with multiple sclerosis. Sequencing input: blood. CDR3 residues: CASSVAKTAPYNEQFF. The CDR3 DNA sequence: TGTGCCAGCAGCGTAGCCAAAACGGCTCCCTACAATGAGCAGTTCTTC. The variable domain in full, completed from reference TRBV9 and TRBJ2-1, reads DSGVTQTPKHLITATGQRVTLRCSPRSGDLSVYWYQQSLDQGLQFLIQYYNGEERAKGNILERFSAQQFPDLHSELNLSSLELGDSALYFCASSVAKTAPYNEQFFGPGTRLTVL.